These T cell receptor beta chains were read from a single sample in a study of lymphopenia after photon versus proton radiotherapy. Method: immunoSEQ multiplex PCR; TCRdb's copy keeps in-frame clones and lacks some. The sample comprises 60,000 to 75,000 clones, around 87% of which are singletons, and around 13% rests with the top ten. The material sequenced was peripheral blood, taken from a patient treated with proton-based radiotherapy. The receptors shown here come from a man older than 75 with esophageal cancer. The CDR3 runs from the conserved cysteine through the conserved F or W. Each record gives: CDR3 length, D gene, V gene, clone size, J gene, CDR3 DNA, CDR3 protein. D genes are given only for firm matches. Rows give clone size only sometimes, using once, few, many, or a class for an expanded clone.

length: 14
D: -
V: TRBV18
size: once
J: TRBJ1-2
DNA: TGTGCCAGCTCGGGGGACGGAACCTTCTATGGCTACACCTTC
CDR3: CASSGDGTFYGYTF

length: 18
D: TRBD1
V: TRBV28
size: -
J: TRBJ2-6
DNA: TGTGCCAGCACCACCGGGACAGGCGGCGCCTCTGGGGCCAACGTCCTGACTTTC
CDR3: CASTTGTGGASGANVLTF

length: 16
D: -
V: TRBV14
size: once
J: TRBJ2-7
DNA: TGTGCCAGCAGCCAACCGGGGGACGGACGTCTGAACGAGCAGTACTTC
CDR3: CASSQPGDGRLNEQYF

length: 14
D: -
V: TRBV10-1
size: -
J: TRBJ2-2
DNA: TGCGCCAGCACCGTAGACTGGAACACCGGGGAGCTGTTTTTT
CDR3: CASTVDWNTGELFF

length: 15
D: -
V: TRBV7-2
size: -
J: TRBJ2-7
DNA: TGTGCCAGCAGCTTAGGGGGGACCGTATACTACGAGCAGTACTTC
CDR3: CASSLGGTVYYEQYF

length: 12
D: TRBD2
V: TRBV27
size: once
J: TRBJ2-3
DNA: TGTGCCAGCAGTCCAACTAGCGGAGCGCAGTATTTT
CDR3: CASSPTSGAQYF

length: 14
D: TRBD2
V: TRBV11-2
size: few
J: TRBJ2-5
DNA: TGTGCCACCCAAGCGGGAGCCAGCCAAGAGACCCAGTACTTC
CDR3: CATQAGASQETQYF

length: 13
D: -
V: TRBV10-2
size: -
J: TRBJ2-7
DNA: TGCGCCAGCAGTGAGGCCACTAGCTACGAGCAGTACTTC
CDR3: CASSEATSYEQYF

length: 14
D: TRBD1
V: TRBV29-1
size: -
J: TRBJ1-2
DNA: TGCAGCGTTGGGGACAGCCGCCAAATGGGGGGCTACACCTTC
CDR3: CSVGDSRQMGGYTF

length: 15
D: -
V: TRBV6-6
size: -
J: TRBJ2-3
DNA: TGTGCCAGCAGTCGGCTGGGGGAGTTCGCAGATACGCAGTATTTT
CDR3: CASSRLGEFADTQYF

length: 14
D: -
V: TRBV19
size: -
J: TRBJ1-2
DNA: TGTGCCAGTAGTAATGAGGAGATTAACTATGGCTACACCTTC
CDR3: CASSNEEINYGYTF

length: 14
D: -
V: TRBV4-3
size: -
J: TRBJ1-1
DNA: TGCGCCAGCAGCCAAGATCGGGCCTCCGGGGAAGCTTTCTTT
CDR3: CASSQDRASGEAFF

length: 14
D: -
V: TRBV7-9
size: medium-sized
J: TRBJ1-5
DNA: TGTGCCAGCAGCTTTTCAGGGGTGGGTCAGCCCCAGCATTTT
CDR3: CASSFSGVGQPQHF

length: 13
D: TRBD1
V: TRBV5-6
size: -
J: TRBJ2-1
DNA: TGTGCCAGCGGAAGAAAAGGGGGCGATGAGCAGTTCTTC
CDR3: CASGRKGGDEQFF

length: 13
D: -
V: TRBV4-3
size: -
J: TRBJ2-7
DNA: TGCGCCAGCAGCCAAGACACCTCCTACGAGCAGTACTTC
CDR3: CASSQDTSYEQYF

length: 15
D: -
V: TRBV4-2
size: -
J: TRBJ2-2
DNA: TGTGCCAGCAGCCCATCGACAGGAACGGCCGGGGAGCTGTTTTTT
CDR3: CASSPSTGTAGELFF

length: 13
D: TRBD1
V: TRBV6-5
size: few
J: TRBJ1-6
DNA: TGTGCCAGCAGTCGGGACAGGGATTCACCCCTCCACTTT
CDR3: CASSRDRDSPLHF

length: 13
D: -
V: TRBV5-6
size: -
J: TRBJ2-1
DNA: TGTGCCAGCAGCTCCCCCCCGGCTATTGAGCAGTTCTTC
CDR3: CASSSPPAIEQFF